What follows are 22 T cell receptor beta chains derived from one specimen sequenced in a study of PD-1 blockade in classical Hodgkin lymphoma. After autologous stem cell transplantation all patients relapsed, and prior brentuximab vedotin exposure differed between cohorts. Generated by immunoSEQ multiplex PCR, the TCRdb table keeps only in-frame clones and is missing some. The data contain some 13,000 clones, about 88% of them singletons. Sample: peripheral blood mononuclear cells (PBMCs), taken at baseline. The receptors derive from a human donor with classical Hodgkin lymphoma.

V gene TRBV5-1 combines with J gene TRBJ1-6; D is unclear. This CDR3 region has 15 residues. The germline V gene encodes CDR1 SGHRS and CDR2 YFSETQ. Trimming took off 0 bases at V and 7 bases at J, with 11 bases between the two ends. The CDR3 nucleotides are TGCGCCAGCAGCTTGGACGAGAACTTAAATTCACCCCTCCACTTT. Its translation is CASSLDENLNSPLHF. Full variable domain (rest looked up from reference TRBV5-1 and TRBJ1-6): KAGVTQTPRYLIKTRGQQVTLSCSPISGHRSVSWYQQTPGQGLQFLFEYFSETQRNKGNFPGRFSGRQFSNSRSEMNVSTLELGDSALYLCASSLDENLNSPLHFGNGTRLTVT.

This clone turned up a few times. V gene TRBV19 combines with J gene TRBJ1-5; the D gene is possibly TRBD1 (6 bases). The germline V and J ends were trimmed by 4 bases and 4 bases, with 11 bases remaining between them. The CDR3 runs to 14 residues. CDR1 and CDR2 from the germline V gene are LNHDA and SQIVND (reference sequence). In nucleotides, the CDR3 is TGTGCCAGTAGTACGTCAGGGGTAAATCAGCCCCAGCATTTT. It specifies CASSTSGVNQPQHF.

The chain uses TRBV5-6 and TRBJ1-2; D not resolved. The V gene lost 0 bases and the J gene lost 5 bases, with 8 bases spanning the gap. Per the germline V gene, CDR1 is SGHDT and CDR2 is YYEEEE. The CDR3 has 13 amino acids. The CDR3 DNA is TGTGCCAGCAGCTTGGGACAAGAATATGGCTACACCTTC. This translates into CASSLGQEYGYTF.

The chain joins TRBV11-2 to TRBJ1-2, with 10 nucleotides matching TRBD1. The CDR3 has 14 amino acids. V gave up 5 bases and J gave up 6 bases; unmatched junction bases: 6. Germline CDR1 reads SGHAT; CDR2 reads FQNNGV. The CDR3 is CASSTGDRGDGYTF. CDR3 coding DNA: TGTGCCAGCAGCACCGGGGACAGGGGTGATGGCTACACCTTC.

This chain's CDR3 is CAWSVRVEETQYF. The CDR3 coding sequence is TGTGCCTGGAGTGTCAGGGTTGAAGAGACCCAGTACTTC. The V and J genes are TRBV30 and TRBJ2-5; possible D gene TRBD1, 5 bases. The CDR3 is made up of 13 amino acids. Trimming shortened V by 0 bases and J by 3 bases, and 8 bases separated the two germline ends. Germline V gives CDR1 GTSNPN, CDR2 SVGIG (reference sequence).

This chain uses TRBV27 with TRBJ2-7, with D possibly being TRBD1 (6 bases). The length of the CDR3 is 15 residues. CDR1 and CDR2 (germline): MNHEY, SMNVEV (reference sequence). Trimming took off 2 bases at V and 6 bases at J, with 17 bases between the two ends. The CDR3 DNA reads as TGTGCCAGCAGTTTAGTAGCAGGGGCGGTTCGCGAGCAGTACTTC. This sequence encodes CASSLVAGAVREQYF.

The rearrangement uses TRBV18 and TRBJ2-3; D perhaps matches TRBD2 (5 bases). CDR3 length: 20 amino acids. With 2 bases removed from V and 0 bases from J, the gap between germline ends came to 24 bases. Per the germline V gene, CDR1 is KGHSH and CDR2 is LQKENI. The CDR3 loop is CASSPLDSAPVRTSTDTQYF. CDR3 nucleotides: TGTGCCAGCTCACCATTGGACTCCGCACCGGTGAGGACTAGCACAGATACGCAGTATTTT. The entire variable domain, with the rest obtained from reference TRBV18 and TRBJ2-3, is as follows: NAGVMQNPRHLVRRRGQEARLRCSPMKGHSHVYWYRQLPEEGLKFMVYLQKENIIDESGMPKERFSAEFPKEGPSILRIQQVVRGDSAAYFCASSPLDSAPVRTSTDTQYFGPGTRLTVL.

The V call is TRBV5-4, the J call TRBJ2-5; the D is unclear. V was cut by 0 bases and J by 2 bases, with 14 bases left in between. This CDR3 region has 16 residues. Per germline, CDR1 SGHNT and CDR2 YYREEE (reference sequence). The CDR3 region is CASSLAKVTFQETQYF. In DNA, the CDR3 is TGTGCCAGCAGCTTGGCCAAGGTCACCTTTCAAGAGACCCAGTACTTC.

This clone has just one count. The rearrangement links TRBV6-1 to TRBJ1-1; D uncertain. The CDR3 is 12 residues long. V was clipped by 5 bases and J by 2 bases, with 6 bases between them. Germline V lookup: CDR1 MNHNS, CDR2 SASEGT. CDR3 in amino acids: CASSRHNTEAFF. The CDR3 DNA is TGTGCCAGCAGTAGGCATAACACTGAAGCTTTCTTT.

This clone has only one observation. In DNA, the CDR3 is TGTGCCAGCAGCAGGACAGGGGGTGGAGAGACCCAGTACTTC. The encoded protein is CASSRTGGGETQYF. The chain has TRBV6-4 and TRBJ2-5; TRBD1 aligns across 10 bases. This CDR3 comprises 14 residues. The germline gives CDR1 MRHNA, CDR2 SNTAGT. The V gene end was trimmed by 6 bases and the J gene end by 4 bases; junction bases not matched to a gene: 5.

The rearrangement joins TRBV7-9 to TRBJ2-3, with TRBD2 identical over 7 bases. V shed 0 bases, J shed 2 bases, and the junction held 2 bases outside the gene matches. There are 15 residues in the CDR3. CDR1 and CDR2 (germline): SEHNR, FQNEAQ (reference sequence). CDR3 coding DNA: TGTGCCAGCAGCTTAGCGACTAGCTACACAGATACGCAGTATTTT. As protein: CASSLATSYTDTQYF.

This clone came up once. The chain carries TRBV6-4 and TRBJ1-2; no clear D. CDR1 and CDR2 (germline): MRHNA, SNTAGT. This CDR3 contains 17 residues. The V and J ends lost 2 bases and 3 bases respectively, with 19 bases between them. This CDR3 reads CASSDGASGRRDYGYTF. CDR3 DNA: TGTGCCAGCAGTGACGGAGCCTCGGGCCGGAGGGACTATGGCTACACCTTC.

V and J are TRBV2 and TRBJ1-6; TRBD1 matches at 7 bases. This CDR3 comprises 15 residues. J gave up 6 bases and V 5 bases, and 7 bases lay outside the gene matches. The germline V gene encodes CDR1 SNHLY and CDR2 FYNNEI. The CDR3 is CASSPLGTVNSPLHF. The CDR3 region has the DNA TGTGCCAGCAGTCCTCTCGGGACAGTTAATTCACCCCTCCACTTT.

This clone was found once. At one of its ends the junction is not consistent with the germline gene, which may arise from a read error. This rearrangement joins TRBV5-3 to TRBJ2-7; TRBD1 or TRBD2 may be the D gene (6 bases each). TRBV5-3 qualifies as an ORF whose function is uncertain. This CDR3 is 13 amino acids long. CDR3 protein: CASSSGAHYEQYF. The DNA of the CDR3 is TGTGCCAGCAGCTCGGGGGCGCACTACGAGCAGTACTTC.

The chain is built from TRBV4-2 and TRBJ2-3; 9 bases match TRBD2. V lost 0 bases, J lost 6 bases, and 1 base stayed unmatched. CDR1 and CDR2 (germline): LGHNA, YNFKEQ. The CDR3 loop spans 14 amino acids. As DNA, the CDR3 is TGTGCCAGCAGCCAAGATACTAGCGGGGATACGCAGTATTTT. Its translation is CASSQDTSGDTQYF.

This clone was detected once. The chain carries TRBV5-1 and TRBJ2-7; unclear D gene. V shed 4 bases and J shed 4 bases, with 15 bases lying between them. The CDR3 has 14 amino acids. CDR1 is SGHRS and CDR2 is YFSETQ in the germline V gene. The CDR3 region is CASSPRLVGYEQYF. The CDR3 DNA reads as TGCGCCAGCAGCCCCCGACTTGTTGGGTACGAGCAGTACTTC. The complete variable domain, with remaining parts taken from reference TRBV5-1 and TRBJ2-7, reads KAGVTQTPRYLIKTRGQQVTLSCSPISGHRSVSWYQQTPGQGLQFLFEYFSETQRNKGNFPGRFSGRQFSNSRSEMNVSTLELGDSALYLCASSPRLVGYEQYFGPGTRLTVT.

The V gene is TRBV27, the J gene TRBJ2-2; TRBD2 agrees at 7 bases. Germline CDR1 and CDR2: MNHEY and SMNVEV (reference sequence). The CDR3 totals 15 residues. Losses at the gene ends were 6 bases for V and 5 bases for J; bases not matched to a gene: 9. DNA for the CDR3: TGTGCCAGCAGGGATAGGCTAGCGGAGACCGGGGAGCTGTTTTTT. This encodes CASRDRLAETGELFF.

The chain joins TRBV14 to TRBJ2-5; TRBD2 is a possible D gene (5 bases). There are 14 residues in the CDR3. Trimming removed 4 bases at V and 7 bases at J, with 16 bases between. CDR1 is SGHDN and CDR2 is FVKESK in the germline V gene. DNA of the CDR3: TGTGCCAGCAGCCCGGGTAGCGCAACTTTGACCCAGTACTTC. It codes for CASSPGSATLTQYF.

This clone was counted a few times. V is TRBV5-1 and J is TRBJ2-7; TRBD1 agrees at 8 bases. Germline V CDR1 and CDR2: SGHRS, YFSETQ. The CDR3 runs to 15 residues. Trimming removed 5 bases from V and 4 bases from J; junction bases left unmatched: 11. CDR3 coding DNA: TGCGCCAGCAGTGAATACTCGGGACAGGCTTACGAGCAGTACTTC. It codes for CASSEYSGQAYEQYF.

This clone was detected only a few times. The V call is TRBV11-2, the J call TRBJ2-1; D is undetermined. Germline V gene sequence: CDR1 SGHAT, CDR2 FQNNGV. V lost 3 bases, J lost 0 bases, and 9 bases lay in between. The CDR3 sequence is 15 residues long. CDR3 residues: CASSLTPYSYNEQFF. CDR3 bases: TGTGCCAGCAGCTTGACGCCCTACTCCTACAATGAGCAGTTCTTC.

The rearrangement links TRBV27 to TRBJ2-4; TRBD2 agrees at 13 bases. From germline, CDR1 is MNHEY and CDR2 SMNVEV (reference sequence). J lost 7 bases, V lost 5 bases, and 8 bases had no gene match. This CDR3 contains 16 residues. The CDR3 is CASSATSGGASNIQYF. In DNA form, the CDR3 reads TGTGCCAGCAGTGCCACTAGCGGGGGGGCCTCGAACATTCAGTACTTC.

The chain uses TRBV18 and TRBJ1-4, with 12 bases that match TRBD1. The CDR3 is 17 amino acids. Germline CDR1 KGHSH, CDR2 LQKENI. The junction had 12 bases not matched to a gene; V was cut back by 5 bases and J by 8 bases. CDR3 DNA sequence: TGTGCCAGCTCAAATGGGACAGGGGGCAACATCGGCGAAAAACTGTTTTTT. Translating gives CASSNGTGGNIGEKLFF.